This TCR beta chain was recorded in a study of cytomegalovirus exposure and HLA in healthy donors. Study overall: Prior work identified around 120 million unique TCR beta sequences in around 170 million T cells.

Findings of the study overall: Immune exposure information available was restricted to CMV serostatus. HLA alleles showed associations with 15,000 to 20,000 TCR beta sequences in a later analysis, at a 0.05 false discovery rate.

This CDR3 has 17 amino acids. V lost 1 base and J lost 0, with 11 bases in between. In germline, CDR1 is SGHRS, CDR2 YFSETQ. This clone was seen only a few times. Its matching antigen is unknown. Amplification used 60 Vbeta primers and 13 Jbeta primers. The table came from immunoSEQ multiplex PCR; TCRdb's copy has only in-frame clones and leaves some out. The table has over 40,000 clones, 70% to 80% seen once. Sequencing was carried out using PBMCs. V gene TRBV5-1 combines with J gene TRBJ1-6; the D is unclear. The source is a woman aged 35 to 49 in good health and CMV-seropositive. The CDR3 sequence is CASSLKEGSSYNSPLHF. The CDR3 DNA reads as TGCGCCAGCAGCTTGAAGGAGGGAAGCTCCTATAATTCACCCCTCCACTTT.